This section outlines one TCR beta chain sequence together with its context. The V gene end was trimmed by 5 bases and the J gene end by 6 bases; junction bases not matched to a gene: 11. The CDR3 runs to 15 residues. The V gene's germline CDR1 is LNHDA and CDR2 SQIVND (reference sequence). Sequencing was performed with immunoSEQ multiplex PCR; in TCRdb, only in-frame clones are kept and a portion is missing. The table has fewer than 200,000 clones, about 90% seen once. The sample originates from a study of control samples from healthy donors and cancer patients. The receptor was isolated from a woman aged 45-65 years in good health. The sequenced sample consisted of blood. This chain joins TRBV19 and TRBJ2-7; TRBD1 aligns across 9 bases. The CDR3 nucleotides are TGTGCCAGTAGTTCAGAGGACAGGGGTAAGTGCGAGCAGTACTTC. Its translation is CASSSEDRGKCEQYF.